This entry describes one T cell receptor beta chain. Its target is unknown. This record comes from a study of T cell responses to AZD1222 COVID-19 vaccine. The study's findings and limits: When two AZD1222 doses had been given, Spike-specific TCR breadth and depth rose. Nearly half of the spike-specific TCRs reportedly recognize variant regions that carry no mutations.

TCRdb's copy holds only in-frame clones and misses some; the assay was immunoSEQ multiplex PCR. The top ten clones hold nearly 4.5% of a sample with 120,000 or so clones, 90% of them seen once. With 3 bases clipped from V and 8 bases from J, the junction kept 10 bases outside the gene matches. Germline CDR1 LNHDA, CDR2 SQIVND (reference sequence). The CDR3 covers 16 residues. The chain has TRBV19 and TRBJ1-4, with 9 nucleotides matching TRBD1. This receptor was taken from an adult in good health. The sample was peripheral blood, taken on day 0 of MenACWY control vaccination. In DNA, the CDR3 is TGTGCCAGTAGTATGCCTCCGGGACAGGGAGGCGAAAAACTGTTTTTT. Translated, it gives CASSMPPGQGGEKLFF.